This T cell receptor (beta chain) appears in the sequencing data of a study of shared clonotypes between healthy human individuals. The V end lost 4 bases, the J end lost 2 bases, and 12 bases lay between the germline ends. Per germline, CDR1 SNHLY and CDR2 FYNNEI. This CDR3 has 14 amino acids. Libraries were prepared by immunoSEQ multiplex PCR; TCRdb keeps only in-frame clonotypes and omits some of them. The sample yields about 2 million clones, 95% seen once. The chain carries TRBV2 and TRBJ2-7, with D unresolved. Sample: naive CD4+ T cells sorted from blood. The subset is: CD45RA+ positively selected. This receptor was taken from a man in his late teens or twenties in good health. CDR3 loop: CASSVLDRPYEQYF. CDR3 sequence (DNA): TGTGCCAGCAGTGTTTTGGACCGGCCCTACGAGCAGTACTTC.